The rows below give T cell receptor beta chains drawn from one sample of a study of shared clonotypes between healthy human individuals. Assay used: immunoSEQ multiplex PCR; TCRdb lists only in-frame clones, some missing. The table has around 580,000 clones, 95% to 98% seen once; the top ten hold less than 0.35%. Material: naive CD8+ T cells sorted from blood. All receptors come from a man aged 25 to 45 in good health. Both conserved end residues are part of each CDR3. Fields, in order: J gene, V gene, D gene, clone size, CDR3 DNA, CDR3 protein. A D gene is named only where the DNA matches it firmly. Rows may omit the clone size; those that give it use once, few, many or a size class.

j_gene: TRBJ2-7; v_gene: TRBV7-9; d_gene: TRBD2; abundance: NA; CDR3nt: TGTGCCAGCAGCTCCGGGACTAGCGGGATCCGAAGCTCCTACGAGCAGTACTTC; CDR3aa: CASSSGTSGIRSSYEQYF
j_gene: TRBJ1-5; v_gene: TRBV4-3; d_gene: NA; abundance: NA; CDR3nt: TGCGCCAGCAGCCAAGATCTAGGGGAATATCAGCCCCAGCATTTT; CDR3aa: CASSQDLGEYQPQHF
j_gene: TRBJ2-2; v_gene: TRBV27; d_gene: NA; abundance: NA; CDR3nt: TGTGCCAGCAGTTTAGACTATTCGAACACCGGGGAGCTGTTTTTT; CDR3aa: CASSLDYSNTGELFF
j_gene: TRBJ2-3; v_gene: TRBV5-1; d_gene: NA; abundance: once; CDR3nt: TGCGCCAGCAGCTTGGCCGAGAGGGCCGTTGACACAGATACGCAGTATTTT; CDR3aa: CASSLAERAVDTDTQYF
j_gene: TRBJ2-7; v_gene: TRBV30; d_gene: NA; abundance: NA; CDR3nt: TGTGCCTGGAGTGCCGGCGGCAGGGGTTACGAGCAGTACTTC; CDR3aa: CAWSAGGRGYEQYF
j_gene: TRBJ2-5; v_gene: TRBV5-5; d_gene: NA; abundance: NA; CDR3nt: TGTGCCAGCAGCTTGGACCAGACGGGAGCATCTCAAGAGACCCAGTACTTC; CDR3aa: CASSLDQTGASQETQYF
j_gene: TRBJ2-7; v_gene: TRBV6-5; d_gene: NA; abundance: NA; CDR3nt: TGTGCCAGCAGTCCTTCGGGGATCTACGAGCAGTACTTC; CDR3aa: CASSPSGIYEQYF
j_gene: TRBJ2-7; v_gene: TRBV19; d_gene: NA; abundance: NA; CDR3nt: TGTGCCAGTAGTATCTTCGGGACAAGAAGCTACGAGCAGTACTTC; CDR3aa: CASSIFGTRSYEQYF
j_gene: TRBJ1-1; v_gene: TRBV29-1; d_gene: TRBD1; abundance: NA; CDR3nt: TGCAGCGCGACAGGGGCTGAAGCTTTCTTT; CDR3aa: CSATGAEAFF
j_gene: TRBJ1-2; v_gene: TRBV9; d_gene: TRBD1; abundance: NA; CDR3nt: TGTGCCAGCAGGGACAGGGTTTACGGCTACACCTTC; CDR3aa: CASRDRVYGYTF
j_gene: TRBJ2-7; v_gene: TRBV5-5; d_gene: TRBD2; abundance: NA; CDR3nt: TGTGCCAGCAGCCACGCTAGCGGGGAGCAGTACTTC; CDR3aa: CASSHASGEQYF
j_gene: TRBJ2-3; v_gene: TRBV29-1; d_gene: TRBD1; abundance: NA; CDR3nt: TGCAGCGTTGCGGGTGACAGGGGTAGGAACACAGATACGCAGTATTTT; CDR3aa: CSVAGDRGRNTDTQYF
j_gene: TRBJ2-3; v_gene: TRBV28; d_gene: NA; abundance: NA; CDR3nt: TGTGCCAGCAGTTCTGAAATTACGGATACGCAGTATTTT; CDR3aa: CASSSEITDTQYF
j_gene: TRBJ2-1; v_gene: TRBV29-1; d_gene: NA; abundance: NA; CDR3nt: TGCAGCGTTCCCAGTTCCTCCTACAATGAGCAGTTCTTC; CDR3aa: CSVPSSSYNEQFF
j_gene: TRBJ2-3; v_gene: TRBV13; d_gene: NA; abundance: NA; CDR3nt: TGTGCCAGCAGCTTAGGCCTCGCGGGTTGGACAGATACGCAGTATTTT; CDR3aa: CASSLGLAGWTDTQYF
j_gene: TRBJ2-1; v_gene: TRBV5-1; d_gene: NA; abundance: NA; CDR3nt: TGCGCCAGCAGCCCGGGACTTACGAATGAGCAGTTCTTC; CDR3aa: CASSPGLTNEQFF